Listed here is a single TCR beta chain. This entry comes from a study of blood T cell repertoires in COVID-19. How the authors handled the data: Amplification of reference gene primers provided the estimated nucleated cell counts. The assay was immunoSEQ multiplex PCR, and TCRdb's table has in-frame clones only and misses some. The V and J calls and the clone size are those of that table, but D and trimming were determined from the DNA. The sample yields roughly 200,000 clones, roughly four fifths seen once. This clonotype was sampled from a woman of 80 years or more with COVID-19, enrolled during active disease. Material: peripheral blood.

The CDR3 DNA reads as TGCGCCAGCAGCTTGAATGCAGAGGCTGAAGCTTTCTTT. Amino acids: CASSLNAEAEAFF. The chain links TRBV5-1 to TRBJ1-1; no definite D call. Deletions cut 1 base from V and 6 bases from J, with 10 bases between. The CDR3 runs to 13 residues. Germline-derived CDR1 and CDR2 are SGHRS and YFSETQ.